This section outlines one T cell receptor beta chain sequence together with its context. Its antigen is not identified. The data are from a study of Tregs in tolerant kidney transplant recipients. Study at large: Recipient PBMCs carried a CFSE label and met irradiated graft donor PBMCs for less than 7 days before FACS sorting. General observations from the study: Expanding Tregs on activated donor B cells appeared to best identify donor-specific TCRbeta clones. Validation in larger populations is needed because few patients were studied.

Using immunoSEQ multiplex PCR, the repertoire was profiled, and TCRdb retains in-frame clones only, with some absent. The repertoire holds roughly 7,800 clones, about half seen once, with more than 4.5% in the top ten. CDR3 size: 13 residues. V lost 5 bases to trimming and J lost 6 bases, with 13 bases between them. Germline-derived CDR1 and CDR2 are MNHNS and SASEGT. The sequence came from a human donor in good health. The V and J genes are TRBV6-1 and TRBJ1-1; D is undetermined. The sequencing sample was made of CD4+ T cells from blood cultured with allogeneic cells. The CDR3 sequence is CASSYGPWAEAFF. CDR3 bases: TGTGCCAGCAGTTATGGGCCGTGGGCTGAAGCTTTCTTT.